What follows are 5 T cell receptor beta chains derived from one specimen sequenced in a study of CD8+CD57+ T cells in acquired aplastic anemia. Investigators profiled TCR beta VDJ and CDR3 from genomic DNA template. Each CDR3 protein gets one entry after TCRdb re-called the reads with MiXCR. The sample carries 150,000 to 200,000 distinct CDR3 sequences, under 55% recorded once. The sample comprised sorted CD4+, CD8+, or CD8+CD57+ T cells (not recorded which) from PBMCs. The receptors originated from a human donor in good health.

A remark on this clonotype: This clone may be a read error of a much larger clone one base away. V gene TRBV2 combines with J gene TRBJ1-1; 11 nucleotides line up with TRBD1. The CDR3 is made up of 17 amino acids. Trimming removed 6 bases from V and 3 bases from J; junction bases left unmatched: 12. Germline CDR1 is SNHLY and CDR2 is FYNNEI. CDR3 sequence reads: CASRDGTGGCGDTEAFF. Written as DNA, the CDR3 is TGTGCCAGCAGGGACGGGACAGGGGGTTGCGGGGACACTGAAGCTTTCTTT.

This clonotype was picked up many times. V is TRBV2 and J is TRBJ1-5, with D perhaps matching TRBD1 (6 bases). Trimming left V 3 bases short and J 3 bases short, with 12 bases between. Germline CDR1 reads SNHLY; CDR2 reads FYNNEI. The CDR3 sequence is 15 residues long. CDR3 nucleotide sequence: TGTGCCAGCAGTGATTTGGACAGTATCAATCAGCCCCAGCATTTT. Encoded protein: CASSDLDSINQPQHF.

The chain is built from TRBV10-3 and TRBJ2-1, with 13 bases identical to TRBD2. Germline lookup yields CDR1 ENHRY and CDR2 SYGVKD. There are 19 residues in the CDR3. Germline trimming cut 7 bases from V and 5 bases from J; bases unmatched to any gene: 17. CDR3 residues: CAIKGGLAGAQPVNNEQFF. The CDR3 DNA reads TGTGCCATCAAGGGTGGACTAGCGGGGGCCCAGCCTGTTAACAATGAGCAGTTCTTC.

This clonotype has ten or more counts. This rearrangement joins TRBV24-1 to TRBJ2-6; weak D call: TRBD1 (7 bases). The CDR3 covers 19 residues. Germline V CDR1 and CDR2: KGHDR, SFDVKD. V was trimmed by 5 bases and J by 0 bases, leaving 19 bases between them. CDR3 DNA sequence: TGTGCCACCAGTGCCACGCAGGGGCAGGGGGGCTCTGGGGCCAACGTCCTGACTTTC. Translation: CATSATQGQGGSGANVLTF.

The chain employs TRBV27 and TRBJ2-7; possible D gene TRBD1, 6 bases. This CDR3 comprises 19 residues. Germline values: CDR1 MNHEY, CDR2 SMNVEV (reference sequence). V lost 0 bases to trimming and J lost 5 bases, with 26 bases between them. The CDR3 nucleotides read TGTGCCAGCAGTTTATCGTTTCAATACGGAGGACAGCACCAAAACGAGCAGTACTTC. Protein sequence: CASSLSFQYGGQHQNEQYF.